This T cell receptor beta chain derives from a study of T cell responses to AZD1222 COVID-19 vaccine. Per germline, CDR1 DFQATT and CDR2 SNEGSKA (reference sequence). Between the trimmed V and J ends, which lost 3 bases and 3 bases, there was a span of 8 bases. The CDR3 loop spans 12 amino acids. Here immunoSEQ multiplex PCR was the method, and the copy in TCRdb shows in-frame clones only, minus some. This table has about 130,000 clones, 90% appearing once. This rearrangement joins TRBV20-1 to TRBJ1-2; D is possibly TRBD1 (6 bases). The source was peripheral blood, collected on day 0 of AZD1222 vaccination. The sequence was obtained from an adult in good health. CDR3 nucleotides: TGCAGTGCTAGTGGGGGGCACTATGGCTACACCTTC. Translation: CSASGGHYGYTF.